Detailed here is one T cell receptor beta chain. These data are taken from a study of blood T cell repertoires in COVID-19. Study summary: The origin of the acute and convalescent COVID-19 samples was the United States, Italy and Spain. From T cells, B-cell-depleted T cells, or PBMCs came the material, which was cDNA or gDNA.

Per the study methods: Reference gene primers were amplified, and this amplification served to estimate nucleated cell counts. The table came from immunoSEQ multiplex PCR; TCRdb's copy has only in-frame clones and leaves some out. V, J and clone size reflect that table, while D and trimming were determined from the DNA. The sample carries some 200,000 clones, about 83% recorded once. CDR3 length equals 12 residues. The germline V gene has CDR1 DFQATT and CDR2 SNEGSKA (reference sequence). V was shortened by 3 bases and J by 0 bases, with 6 bases between the two germline ends. This receptor was taken from a man aged 18 to 30 with active or convalescent COVID-19. Sequencing was done on a sample of peripheral blood. The chain uses TRBV20-1 and TRBJ2-7; D is perhaps TRBD2 (5 bases). CDR3 protein: CSASGGSYEQYF. As DNA, the CDR3 is TGCAGTGCTAGTGGAGGCTCCTACGAGCAGTACTTC.